This TCR beta chain was obtained from a study of T cell repertoires in cytomegalovirus infection. Trimming left V 5 bases short and J 3 bases short, with 17 bases between. CDR3 size: 17 residues. Germline values: CDR1 MNHNS, CDR2 SASEGT. Each CDR3 protein is one row after TCRdb ran MiXCR on the reads. Found here are approximately 1,000,000 distinct CDR3 sequences, approximately 31% of them singletons; the top ten hold around 15%. This clonotype was counted between two and nine times. Its antigen is not identified. The source was cultured CD8+ T cells from PBMCs, collected from culture after CMV antigen stimulation. The rearrangement uses TRBV6-1 and TRBJ1-6, with D hard to call. The TCR originated in a human donor in good health (CMV status not recorded). Some clones in this sample may be carry-over from other donors' samples. The CDR3 here is CASSLDAAALYNSPLHF. The DNA for the CDR3 is TGTGCCAGCAGTTTAGATGCGGCAGCACTCTATAATTCACCCCTCCACTTT.